Shown below are 12 T cell receptor beta chains from a single sample sequenced in a study of a mutant IDH1 vaccine in newly diagnosed glioma. Assay used: immunoSEQ multiplex PCR; TCRdb lists only in-frame clones, some missing. Of 50,000 to 65,000 clones listed, around three quarters are singletons. Time point reported: baseline, week 1 (first vaccination visit). Treatment: pre-vaccination baseline after standard-of-care therapy. Specimen: PBMCs, collected from a glioma patient treated with radiotherapy, temozolomide or both. The origin of the receptors is a woman between 35 and 50 years old with glioma.

As for this clone: Relative to the germline gene, one junction end is altered; a read error may explain this. The chain employs TRBV7-7 and TRBJ2-5; the match to TRBD2 covers 11 bases. CDR3 length: 16 residues. CDR1 and CDR2 from the germline V gene are SSHAT and FNYEAQ (reference sequence). The CDR3 protein is CASSLRLAGFPQAQYF. The CDR3 nucleotides read TGTGCTAGCAGCTTAAGACTAGCGGGGTTCCCCCAAGCCCAGTACTTC.

The rearrangement joins TRBV5-8 to TRBJ2-1; perhaps D is TRBD1 or TRBD2 (5 bases each). The V gene's germline CDR1 is SGHTS and CDR2 YDEGEE. The CDR3 has 15 amino acids. The V and J ends lost 4 bases and 6 bases respectively, with 17 bases between them. The CDR3 region has the DNA TGTGCCAGCAGCCTAACCGGGACCCTCTTCAATGAGCAGTTCTTC. Its protein product is CASSLTGTLFNEQFF.

This clone was seen a single time. The V gene is TRBV20-1, the J gene TRBJ2-1; D is possibly TRBD2 (5 bases). CDR3 length equals 11 residues. Germline-derived CDR1 and CDR2 are DFQATT and SNEGSKA (reference sequence). The chain's CDR3 is CSGIGKNEQFF. DNA of the CDR3: TGCAGCGGGATCGGGAAAAATGAGCAGTTCTTC.

The chain links TRBV30 to TRBJ1-2, with D perhaps matching TRBD1 (6 bases). The germline CDR1 and CDR2 sequences are GTSNPN and SVGIG (reference sequence). This CDR3 has 17 amino acids. Deletions cut 0 bases from V and 4 bases from J, with 21 bases between. The CDR3 here is CAWSVDSLRGRGYGYTF. The CDR3 DNA sequence: TGTGCCTGGAGTGTGGACAGCCTCAGGGGACGCGGCTATGGCTACACCTTC.

This chain joins TRBV5-5 and TRBJ2-3; 11 bases are shared with TRBD2. Unmatched junction bases numbered 2, after V lost 2 bases and J lost 6 bases. Germline values: CDR1 SGHKS, CDR2 YYEKEE (reference sequence). The CDR3 runs 14 residues. In nucleotides, the CDR3 is TGTGCCAGCAGCTTTAGCGGGGGGGCGGATACGCAGTATTTT. Translating gives CASSFSGGADTQYF.

The V call is TRBV20-1, the J call TRBJ2-3; D unresolved. CDR1 and CDR2 (germline): DFQATT, SNEGSKA (reference sequence). This CDR3 comprises 11 residues. Trimming stripped 3 bases from V and 3 bases from J, with 4 bases between. CDR3: CSASETDTQYF. The CDR3 coding sequence is TGCAGTGCTAGCGAAACAGATACGCAGTATTTT.

This rearrangement joins TRBV7-2 to TRBJ1-3, with D possibly matching TRBD1 (6 bases). Trimming took off 5 bases at V and 0 bases at J, with 11 bases between the two ends. The CDR3 is made up of 15 amino acids. Germline-derived CDR1 and CDR2 are SGHTA and FQGNSA. This chain's CDR3 is CASSRGHSSGNTIYF. DNA of the CDR3: TGTGCCAGCAGCCGGGGGCATTCCTCTGGAAACACCATATATTTT.

The V gene is TRBV5-1, the J gene TRBJ2-2, with D possibly called TRBD1 or TRBD2 (5 bases each). Trimming removed 3 bases from V and 1 base from J, with 13 bases in between. Germline CDR1 is SGHRS and CDR2 is YFSETQ. The CDR3 sequence is 16 residues long. In DNA form, the CDR3 reads TGCGCCAGCAGCTCGGCGAGGGACCAGAACACCGGGGAGCTGTTTTTT. As protein: CASSSARDQNTGELFF.

The chain joins TRBV6-1 to TRBJ2-2; 9 bases match TRBD2. This CDR3 comprises 15 residues. V lost 4 bases, J lost 7 bases, and 7 bases stayed unmatched. The germline V gene has CDR1 MNHNS and CDR2 SASEGT. The CDR3 is CASSVDAGGIGELFF. DNA for the CDR3: TGTGCCAGCAGTGTGGACGCGGGGGGGATCGGGGAGCTGTTTTTT.

V and J are TRBV18 and TRBJ2-1, with TRBD2 identical over 7 bases. This CDR3 has 12 residues. With V trimmed by 6 bases and J by 9 bases, 5 bases remained unmatched. Germline V CDR1 and CDR2: KGHSH, LQKENI. The chain's CDR3 is CASSPWGGEQFF. The DNA of the CDR3 is TGTGCCAGCTCCCCGTGGGGGGGTGAGCAGTTCTTC.

This chain connects TRBV7-2 to TRBJ1-1; D is unresolved. CDR1 SGHTA and CDR2 FQGNSA come from the germline V gene. This CDR3 has 13 residues. Trimming pared 5 bases from V and 4 bases from J, leaving 11 bases between. This CDR3 reads CASSPLKGTEAFF. The CDR3 coding sequence is TGTGCCAGCAGCCCGTTAAAAGGCACTGAAGCTTTCTTT.

The gene calls are TRBV10-2 and TRBJ2-5, with 8 bases matching TRBD2. This CDR3 comprises 16 residues. The germline V gene has CDR1 WSHSY and CDR2 SAAADI. The junction had 8 bases not matched to a gene; V was cut back by 3 bases and J by 2 bases. CDR3 loop: CASSEGLAHPQETQYF. As DNA, the CDR3 is TGCGCCAGCAGTGAAGGACTAGCCCACCCTCAAGAGACCCAGTACTTC.